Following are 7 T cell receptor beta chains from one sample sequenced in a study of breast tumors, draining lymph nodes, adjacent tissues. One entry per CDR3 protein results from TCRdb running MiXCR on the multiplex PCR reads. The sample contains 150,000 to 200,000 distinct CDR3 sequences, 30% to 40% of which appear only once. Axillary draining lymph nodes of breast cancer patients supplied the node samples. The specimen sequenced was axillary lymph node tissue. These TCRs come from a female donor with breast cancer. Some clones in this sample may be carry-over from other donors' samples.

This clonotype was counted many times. The CDR3 region is CATKNGYTF. For the CDR3, the DNA is TGTGCCACAAAGAATGGCTACACCTTC. The V gene is TRBV6-1, the J gene TRBJ1-2; no reliable D call. CDR1 and CDR2 from the germline V gene are MNHNS and SASEGT. The V and J ends lost 10 bases and 6 bases respectively, with 6 bases between them. This CDR3 spans 9 amino acids.

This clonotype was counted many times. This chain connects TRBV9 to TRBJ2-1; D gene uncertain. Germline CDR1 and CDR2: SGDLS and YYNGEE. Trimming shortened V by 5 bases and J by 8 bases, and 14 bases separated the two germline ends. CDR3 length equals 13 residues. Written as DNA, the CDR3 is TGTGCCAGCAGAGGTGGCCAGGACGATGAGCAGTTCTTC. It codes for CASRGGQDDEQFF.

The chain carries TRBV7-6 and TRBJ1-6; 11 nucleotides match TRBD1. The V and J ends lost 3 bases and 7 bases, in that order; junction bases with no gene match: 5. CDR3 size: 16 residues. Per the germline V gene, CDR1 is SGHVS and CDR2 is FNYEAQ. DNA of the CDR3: TGTGCCAGCAGCTTTTCGGGACAGGGGGTGAATTCACCCCTCCACTTT. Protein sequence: CASSFSGQGVNSPLHF.

This CDR3 reads CASSGTGTGGPGANVLTF. As DNA, the CDR3 is TGTGCCAGCAGCGGAACCGGGACAGGGGGCCCTGGGGCCAACGTCCTGACTTTC. V is TRBV9 and J is TRBJ2-6, with 12 bases that match TRBD1. Germline loops: CDR1 SGDLS, CDR2 YYNGEE. V trimming: 3 bases; J trimming: 2 bases; junction bases outside the gene matches: 6. The CDR3 covers 18 residues.

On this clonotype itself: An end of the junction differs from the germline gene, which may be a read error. The CDR3 DNA reads TGTGCTAGCAGCTCAGTTGGGACAGGGGTTGCAGAGACCCAGTACTTC. Its translation is CASSSVGTGVAETQYF. This sequence joins TRBV7-7 and TRBJ2-5, with 10 bases identical to TRBD1. This CDR3 comprises 16 residues. Per germline, CDR1 SSHAT and CDR2 FNYEAQ (reference sequence).

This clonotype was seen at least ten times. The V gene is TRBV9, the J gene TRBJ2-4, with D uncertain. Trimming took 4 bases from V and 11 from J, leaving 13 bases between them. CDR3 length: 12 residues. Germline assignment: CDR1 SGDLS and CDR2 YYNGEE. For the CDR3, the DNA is TGTGCCAGCAGCCCTACTCCGGGTCTTCAGTACTTC. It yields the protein CASSPTPGLQYF.

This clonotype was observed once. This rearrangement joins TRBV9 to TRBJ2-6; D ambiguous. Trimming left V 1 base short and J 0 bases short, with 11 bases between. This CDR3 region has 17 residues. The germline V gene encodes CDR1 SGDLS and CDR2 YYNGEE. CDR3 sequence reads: CASSVSPGASGANVLTF. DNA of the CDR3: TGTGCCAGCAGCGTATCCCCAGGCGCCTCTGGGGCCAACGTCCTGACTTTC.